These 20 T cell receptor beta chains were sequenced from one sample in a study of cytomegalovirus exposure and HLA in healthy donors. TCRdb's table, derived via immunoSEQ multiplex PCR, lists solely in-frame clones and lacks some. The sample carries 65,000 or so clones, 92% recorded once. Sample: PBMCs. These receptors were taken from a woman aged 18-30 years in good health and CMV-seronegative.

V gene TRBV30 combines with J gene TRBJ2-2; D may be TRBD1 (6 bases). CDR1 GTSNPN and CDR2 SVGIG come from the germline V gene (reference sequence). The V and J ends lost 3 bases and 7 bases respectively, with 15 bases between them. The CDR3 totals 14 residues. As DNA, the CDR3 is TGTGCCTGGAGAGGGAACAGGGTAATCGGGGAGCTGTTTTTT. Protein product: CAWRGNRVIGELFF.

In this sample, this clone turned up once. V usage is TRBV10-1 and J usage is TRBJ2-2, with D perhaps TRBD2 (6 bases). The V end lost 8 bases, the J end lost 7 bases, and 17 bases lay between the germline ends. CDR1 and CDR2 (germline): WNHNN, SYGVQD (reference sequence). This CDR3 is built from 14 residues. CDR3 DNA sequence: TGCGCCAGCTCGCCCTCACTAGCTGGCGGGGAGCTGTTTTTT. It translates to CASSPSLAGGELFF.

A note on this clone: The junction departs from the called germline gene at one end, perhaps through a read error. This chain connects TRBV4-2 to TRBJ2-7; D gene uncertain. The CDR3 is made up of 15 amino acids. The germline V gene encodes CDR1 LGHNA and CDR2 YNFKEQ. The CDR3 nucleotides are TGTGCCAGCAGTCAAGCCATTACAGACGCCTACGAGCAGTACTTC. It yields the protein CASSQAITDAYEQYF.

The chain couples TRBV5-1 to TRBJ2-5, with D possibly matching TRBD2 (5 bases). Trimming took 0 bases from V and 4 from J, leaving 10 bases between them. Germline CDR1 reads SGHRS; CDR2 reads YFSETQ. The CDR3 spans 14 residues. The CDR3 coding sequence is TGCGCCAGCAGCTTGGGACGGGGAATAGAGACCCAGTACTTC. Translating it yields CASSLGRGIETQYF.

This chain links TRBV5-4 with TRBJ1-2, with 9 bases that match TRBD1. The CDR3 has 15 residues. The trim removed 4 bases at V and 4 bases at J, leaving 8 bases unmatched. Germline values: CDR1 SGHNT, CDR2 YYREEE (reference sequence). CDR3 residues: CASSPQGQGLYGYTF. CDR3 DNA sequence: TGTGCCAGCAGCCCGCAGGGACAGGGACTCTATGGCTACACCTTC.

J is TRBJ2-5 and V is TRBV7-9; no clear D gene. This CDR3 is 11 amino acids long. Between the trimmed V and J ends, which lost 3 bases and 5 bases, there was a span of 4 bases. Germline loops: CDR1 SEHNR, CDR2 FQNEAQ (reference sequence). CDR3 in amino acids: CASSFRETQYF. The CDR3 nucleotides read TGTGCCAGCAGCTTCAGGGAGACCCAGTACTTC. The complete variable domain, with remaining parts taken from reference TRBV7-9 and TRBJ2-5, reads DTGVSQNPRHKITKRGQNVTFRCDPISEHNRLYWYRQTLGQGPEFLTYFQNEAQLEKSRLLSDRFSAERPKGSFSTLEIQRTEQGDSAMYLCASSFRETQYFGPGTRLLVL.

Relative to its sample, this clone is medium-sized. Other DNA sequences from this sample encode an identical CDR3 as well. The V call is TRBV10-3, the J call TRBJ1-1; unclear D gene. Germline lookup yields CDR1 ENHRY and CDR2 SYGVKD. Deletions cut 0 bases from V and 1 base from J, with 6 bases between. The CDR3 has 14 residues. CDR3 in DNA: TGTGCCATCAGTGAGTCTGAGGAGAACACTGAAGCTTTCTTT. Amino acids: CAISESEENTEAFF.

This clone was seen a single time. CDR3 DNA sequence: TGTGCTTCGGGGGTCGGCAATGAAAAACTGTTTTTT. Residues: CASGVGNEKLFF. V is TRBV28 and J is TRBJ1-4, with a possible D match to TRBD1 (5 bases). CDR3 length equals 12 residues. Germline V CDR1 and CDR2: MDHEN, SYDVKM.

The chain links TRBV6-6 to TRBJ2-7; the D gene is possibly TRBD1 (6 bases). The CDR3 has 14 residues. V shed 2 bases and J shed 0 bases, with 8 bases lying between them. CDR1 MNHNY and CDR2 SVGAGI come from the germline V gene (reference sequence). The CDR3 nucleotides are TGTGCCAGCAGTTACCGGGACATCTCCTACGAGCAGTACTTC. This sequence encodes CASSYRDISYEQYF.

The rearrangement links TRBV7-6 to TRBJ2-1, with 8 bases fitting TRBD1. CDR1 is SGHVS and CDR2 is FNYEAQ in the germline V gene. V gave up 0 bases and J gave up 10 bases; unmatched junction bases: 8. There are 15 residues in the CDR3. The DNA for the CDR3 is TGTGCCAGCAGCTTAGCCCCCTCACAGGGGGTCGAGCAGTTCTTC. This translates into CASSLAPSQGVEQFF. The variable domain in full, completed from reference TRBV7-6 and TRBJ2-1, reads GAGVSQSPRYKVTKRGQDVALRCDPISGHVSLYWYRQALGQGPEFLTYFNYEAQQDKSGLPNDRFSAERPEGSISTLTIQRTEQRDSAMYRCASSLAPSQGVEQFFGPGTRLTVL.

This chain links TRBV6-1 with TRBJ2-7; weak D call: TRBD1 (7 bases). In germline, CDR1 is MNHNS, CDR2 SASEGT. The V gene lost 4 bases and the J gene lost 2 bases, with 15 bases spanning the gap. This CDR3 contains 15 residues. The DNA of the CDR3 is TGTGCCAGCAGTGGAGGTCAGGGGGGCCCCTACGAGCAGTACTTC. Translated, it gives CASSGGQGGPYEQYF.

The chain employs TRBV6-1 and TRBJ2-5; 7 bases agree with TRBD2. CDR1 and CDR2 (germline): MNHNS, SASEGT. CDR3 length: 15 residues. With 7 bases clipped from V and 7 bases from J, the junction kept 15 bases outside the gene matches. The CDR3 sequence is CASNRLAGAPGTQYF. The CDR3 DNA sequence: TGTGCCAGCAATCGGTTAGCGGGCGCCCCAGGGACCCAGTACTTC.

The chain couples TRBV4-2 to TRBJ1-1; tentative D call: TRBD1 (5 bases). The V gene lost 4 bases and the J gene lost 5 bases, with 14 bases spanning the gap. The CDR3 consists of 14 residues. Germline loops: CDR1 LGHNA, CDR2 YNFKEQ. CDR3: CASSLKGGGTEAFF. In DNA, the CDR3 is TGTGCCAGCAGCCTCAAGGGCGGGGGAACTGAAGCTTTCTTT.

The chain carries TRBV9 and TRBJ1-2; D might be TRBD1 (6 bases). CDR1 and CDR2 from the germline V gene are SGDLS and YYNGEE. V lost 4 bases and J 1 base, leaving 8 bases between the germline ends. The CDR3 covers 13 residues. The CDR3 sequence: CASSPDSNYGYTF. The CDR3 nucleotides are TGTGCCAGCAGCCCGGACAGTAACTATGGCTACACCTTC.

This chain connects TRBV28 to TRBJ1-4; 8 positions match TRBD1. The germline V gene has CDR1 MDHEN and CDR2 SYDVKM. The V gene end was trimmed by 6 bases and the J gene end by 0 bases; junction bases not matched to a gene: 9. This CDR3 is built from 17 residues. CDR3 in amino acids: CASRDRDWGATNEKLFF. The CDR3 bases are TGTGCCAGCAGGGACAGGGATTGGGGCGCAACTAATGAAAAACTGTTTTTT.

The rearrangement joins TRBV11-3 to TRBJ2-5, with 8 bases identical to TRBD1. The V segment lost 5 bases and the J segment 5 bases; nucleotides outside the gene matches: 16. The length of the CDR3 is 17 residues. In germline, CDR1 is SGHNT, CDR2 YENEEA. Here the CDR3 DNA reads TGTGCCAGCAGCCCCAATGAAGGACAGGGAAGAGGGGAGACCCAGTACTTC. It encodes CASSPNEGQGRGETQYF.

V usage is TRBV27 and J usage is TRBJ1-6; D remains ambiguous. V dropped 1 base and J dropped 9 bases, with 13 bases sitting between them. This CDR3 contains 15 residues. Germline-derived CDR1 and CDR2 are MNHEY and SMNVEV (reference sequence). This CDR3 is CASSLWAKMGSPLHF. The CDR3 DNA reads TGTGCCAGCAGTTTATGGGCGAAAATGGGTTCACCCCTCCACTTT.

The CDR3, as DNA: TGTGCCACCTCAGGGGGGGGACAGGGAGATCGCTACACCTTC. It encodes CATSGGGQGDRYTF. The chain employs TRBV11-3 and TRBJ1-2; 9 bases align to TRBD1. The CDR3 length is 14 residues. The germline V gene has CDR1 SGHNT and CDR2 YENEEA. Trimming took 10 bases from V and 9 from J; bases not matched to a gene: 15.

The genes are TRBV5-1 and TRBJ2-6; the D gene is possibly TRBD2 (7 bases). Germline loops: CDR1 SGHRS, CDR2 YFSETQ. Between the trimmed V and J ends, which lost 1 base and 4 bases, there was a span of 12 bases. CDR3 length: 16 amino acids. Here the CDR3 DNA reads TGCGCCAGCAGCTTGCCGGGGGGCGGAGGGGCCAACGTCCTGACTTTC. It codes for CASSLPGGGGANVLTF.

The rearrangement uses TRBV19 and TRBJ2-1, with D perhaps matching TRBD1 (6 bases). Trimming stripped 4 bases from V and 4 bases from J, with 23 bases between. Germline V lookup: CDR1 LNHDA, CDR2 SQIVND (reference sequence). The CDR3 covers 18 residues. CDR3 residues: CASSTPIRTDPTYNEQFF. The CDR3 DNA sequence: TGTGCCAGTAGTACCCCTATCCGGACAGATCCTACTTACAATGAGCAGTTCTTC.